The rows below give T cell receptor beta chains drawn from one sample of a study of blood T cell repertoires in COVID-19. Profiling relied on immunoSEQ multiplex PCR, and the TCRdb table lists in-frame clones only, not all of them. The table includes fewer than 350,000 clones, roughly 90% detected once. The sequencing input was peripheral blood. The receptor set was obtained from a woman aged 70-85 years with COVID-19, enrolled during active disease. Both conserved end residues are part of each CDR3. The order of the fields is D gene, clone size, V gene, CDR3 length, J gene, CDR3 DNA, CDR3 protein. D genes are given only for firm matches. For some rows the clone size is stated as once, few or many, or as a class when expanded; others skip it.

TRBD1	NA	TRBV5-1	18	TRBJ2-6	TGCGCCAGCAGCTTGACCGGGACAGGGGCCTCTGGGGCCAACGTCCTGACTTTC	CASSLTGTGASGANVLTF
TRBD1	NA	TRBV28	14	TRBJ2-7	TGTGCCAGCAGTTTAGTACAGGGGGTTAACGAGCAGTACTTC	CASSLVQGVNEQYF
NA	few	TRBV27	13	TRBJ2-7	TGTGCCAGCAGCCGCACCGGGATCTACGAGCAGTACTTC	CASSRTGIYEQYF
NA	NA	TRBV25-1	16	TRBJ1-3	TGTGCCAGCAGTGAAGCTCCAGGGCACCACGGAAACACCATATATTTT	CASSEAPGHHGNTIYF
TRBD1	NA	TRBV11-2	15	TRBJ2-3	TGTGCCAGCAGCTTGTGGACAGGGGACACAGATACGCAGTATTTT	CASSLWTGDTDTQYF
NA	NA	TRBV5-1	15	TRBJ1-2	TGCGCCAGCAGCTCCGCCGGGACTGGCGAAGGAGGCTACACCTTC	CASSSAGTGEGGYTF
NA	NA	TRBV19	14	TRBJ1-5	TGTGCCAGCAGAAATACAGGGAGGGATCAGCCCCAGCATTTT	CASRNTGRDQPQHF
NA	once	TRBV24-1	16	TRBJ1-2	TGTGCCACCAAGGGGTTAGCGGGGGCGCAGTCCAGGGGCTACACCTTC	CATKGLAGAQSRGYTF
TRBD1	once	TRBV7-9	15	TRBJ2-7	TGTGCCAGCAGCGAACGGACAGGGGGGTCCTACGAGCAGTACTTC	CASSERTGGSYEQYF
TRBD2	NA	TRBV12-5	17	TRBJ2-1	TGTGCTAGTGGTTTCGGGGGGGGTGTCTCGGGCTACAATGAGCAGTTCTTC	CASGFGGGVSGYNEQFF
NA	NA	TRBV7-3	13	TRBJ1-1	TGTGCCAGCAGCCGAGCACGGAACACTGAAGCTTTCTTT	CASSRARNTEAFF
NA	once	TRBV5-8	14	TRBJ2-7	TGTGCCAGCAGCTTGGGAAGAGGGGGCTACGAGCAGTACTTC	CASSLGRGGYEQYF
NA	NA	TRBV6-5	13	TRBJ1-2	TGTGCCAGCAGTCCCGGACAGTACTATGGCTACACCTTC	CASSPGQYYGYTF
NA	once	TRBV7-9	13	TRBJ2-3	TGTGCCAGCAGCTTTGTAGCGGTTGATACGCAGTATTTT	CASSFVAVDTQYF
NA	once	TRBV7-6	15	TRBJ1-4	TGTGCCAGCTCTTCCGCCGGGGCAACTAATGAAAAACTGTTTTTT	CASSSAGATNEKLFF
NA	NA	TRBV5-1	15	TRBJ1-6	TGCGCCAGCAGCTTGGTCGGGGTAGGTGATTCACCCCTCCACTTT	CASSLVGVGDSPLHF
TRBD1	NA	TRBV10-3	14	TRBJ1-2	TGTGCCATCAGTGGGACAGGGAGTGACTATGGCTACACCTTC	CAISGTGSDYGYTF
TRBD1	NA	TRBV15	14	TRBJ2-7	TGTGCCACCAGCAGAGACCGACAGGGGGCCGAGCAGTACTTC	CATSRDRQGAEQYF
TRBD2	NA	TRBV9	15	TRBJ2-1	TGTGCCAGCAGCCCCGGGACTAGCGGGGGCGATGAGCAGTTCTTC	CASSPGTSGGDEQFF
NA	NA	TRBV28	14	TRBJ2-1	TGTGCCAGCATGGCGGAAATAAGCTACAATGAGCAGTTCTTC	CASMAEISYNEQFF
NA	once	TRBV12-3/TRBV12-4	13	TRBJ1-4	TGTGCCAGCAGTCCCCGGGGGGGTGAAAAACTGTTTTTT	CASSPRGGEKLFF
TRBD2	NA	TRBV10-2	18	TRBJ2-6	TGCGCCAGCGGGGGGGTAGCGGGGGCCCACTCTGGGGCCAACGTCCTGACTTTC	CASGGVAGAHSGANVLTF
NA	NA	TRBV30	15	TRBJ2-7	TGTGCCTGGAGTGTACGGGGACTGCCGAGCTACGAGCAGTACTTC	CAWSVRGLPSYEQYF
NA	NA	TRBV5-1	16	TRBJ2-3	TGCGCCAGCAGCTTGGGGGCCCGATTGCGCACAGATACGCAGTATTTT	CASSLGARLRTDTQYF
TRBD2	NA	TRBV5-1	17	TRBJ2-2	TGCGCCAGCAGCTTTGCTAGCGGGGGGCCGGGGACCGGGGAGCTGTTTTTT	CASSFASGGPGTGELFF
NA	NA	TRBV30	15	TRBJ1-3	TGTGCCTGGAGTGTAGCGGGGGAGCGGGGAAACACCATATATTTT	CAWSVAGERGNTIYF
NA	NA	TRBV27	14	TRBJ2-7	TGTGCCAGCAGTTTACGTAACAGGGTTGGCGAGCAGTACTTC	CASSLRNRVGEQYF
NA	NA	TRBV5-1	13	TRBJ1-1	TGCGCCAGCAGCTCCTTTGGCCCGGCCGAGGGGGACTTT	CASSSFGPAEGDF
TRBD1	once	TRBV7-9	14	TRBJ1-1	TGTGCCAGCAGCGGTCGGACAGGGTGGACTGAAGCTTTCTTT	CASSGRTGWTEAFF
TRBD1	once	TRBV5-1	15	TRBJ1-2	TGCGCCAGCAGCTTGGTTTGGACAGGAAGGGATGGCTACACCTTC	CASSLVWTGRDGYTF
TRBD2	NA	TRBV27	16	TRBJ2-2	TGTGCCAGCAGTTGGGGACGCGGGGGGTTCACCGGGGAGCTGTTTTTT	CASSWGRGGFTGELFF
TRBD1	NA	TRBV2	15	TRBJ1-1	TGTGCCAGCAGGACGGCACAGGGGGCCCACACTGAAGCTTTCTTT	CASRTAQGAHTEAFF
NA	NA	TRBV27	16	TRBJ1-5	TGTGCCAGCAGTCTCCGTCGGGTGGAGCGGGGGCAGCCCCAGCATTTT	CASSLRRVERGQPQHF
NA	NA	TRBV28	15	TRBJ1-5	TGTGCCAGCAGTTCCTACAGGTCGGGCGATCAGCCCCAGCATTTT	CASSSYRSGDQPQHF
TRBD1	NA	TRBV5-1	14	TRBJ1-5	TGCGCCAGCAGCTTGGAGACAGGGTATCAGCCCCAGCATTTT	CASSLETGYQPQHF
TRBD1	NA	TRBV6-5	14	TRBJ2-7	TGTGCCAGCAGTCGGACAGGTACGTCCTACGAGCAGTACTTC	CASSRTGTSYEQYF
TRBD1	NA	TRBV5-1	14	TRBJ2-5	TGCGCCAGCAGCTTGACAGGGGTGGGGGAGACCCAGTACTTC	CASSLTGVGETQYF